This T cell receptor beta chain was captured by sequencing in a study of vaccination effects on CD4 cells after COVID-19. Notes on this clone: Its antigen is unknown.

Per germline, CDR1 SGHTA and CDR2 FQGTGA. The CDR3 runs 15 residues. Trimming removed 2 bases at V and 0 bases at J, with 11 bases between. Produced via immunoSEQ multiplex PCR; TCRdb's table is partial and in-frame only. The sample yields over 35,000 clones, less than 85% seen once. Culture proceeded for more than 8 days, and CD4+ T cells were then isolated. By PCR, the person was confirmed to have had SARS-CoV-2 infection between March and December 2020. The vaccine given was either BNT162b2 or mRNA-1273, in two doses. The material was CD4+ T cells from PBMCs cultured without peptide, obtained after COVID-19 vaccination. V is TRBV7-3 and J is TRBJ2-7; weak D call: TRBD2 (6 bases). This TCR came from a human donor who had a prior SARS-CoV-2 infection. CDR3 region: CASSLAAGNSYEQYF. The CDR3 DNA sequence: TGTGCCAGCAGCTTAGCGGCGGGGAACTCCTACGAGCAGTACTTC.